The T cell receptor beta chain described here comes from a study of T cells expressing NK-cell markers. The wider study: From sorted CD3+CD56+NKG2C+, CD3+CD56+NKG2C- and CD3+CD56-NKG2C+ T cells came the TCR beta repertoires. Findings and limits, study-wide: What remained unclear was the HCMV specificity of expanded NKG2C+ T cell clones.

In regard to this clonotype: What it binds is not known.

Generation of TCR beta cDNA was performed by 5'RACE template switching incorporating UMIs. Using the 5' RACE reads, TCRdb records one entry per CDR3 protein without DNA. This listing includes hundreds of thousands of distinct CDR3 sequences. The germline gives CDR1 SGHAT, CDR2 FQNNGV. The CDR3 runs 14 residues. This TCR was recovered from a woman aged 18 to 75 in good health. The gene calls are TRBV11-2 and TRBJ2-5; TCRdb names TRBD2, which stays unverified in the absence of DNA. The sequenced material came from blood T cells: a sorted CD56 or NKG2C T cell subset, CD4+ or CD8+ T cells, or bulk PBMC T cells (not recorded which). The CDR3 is CASSQRAKTETQYF.